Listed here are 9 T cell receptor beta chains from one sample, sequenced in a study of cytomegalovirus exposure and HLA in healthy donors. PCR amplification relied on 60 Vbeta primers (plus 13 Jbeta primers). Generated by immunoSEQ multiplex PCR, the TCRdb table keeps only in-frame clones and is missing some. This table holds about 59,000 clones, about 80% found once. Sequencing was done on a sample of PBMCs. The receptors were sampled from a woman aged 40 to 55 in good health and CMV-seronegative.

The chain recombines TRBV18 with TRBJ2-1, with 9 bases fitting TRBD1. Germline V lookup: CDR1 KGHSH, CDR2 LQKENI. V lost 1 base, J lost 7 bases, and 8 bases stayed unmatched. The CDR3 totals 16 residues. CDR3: CASSPLNPGQGNEQFF. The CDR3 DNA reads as TGTGCCAGCTCACCACTAAATCCGGGACAGGGAAATGAGCAGTTCTTC.

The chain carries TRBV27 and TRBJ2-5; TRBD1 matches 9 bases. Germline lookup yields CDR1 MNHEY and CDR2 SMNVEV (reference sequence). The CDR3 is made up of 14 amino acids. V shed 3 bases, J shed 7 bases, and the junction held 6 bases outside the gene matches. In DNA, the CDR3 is TGTGCCAGCAGTTTCCCGGGACAGGGTGGGACCCAGTACTTC. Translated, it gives CASSFPGQGGTQYF.

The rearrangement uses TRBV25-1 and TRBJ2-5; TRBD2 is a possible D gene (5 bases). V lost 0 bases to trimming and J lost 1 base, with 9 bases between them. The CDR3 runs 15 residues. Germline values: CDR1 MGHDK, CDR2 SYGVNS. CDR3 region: CASSEYSSGQETQYF. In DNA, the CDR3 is TGTGCCAGCAGTGAATATTCGAGCGGCCAAGAGACCCAGTACTTC.

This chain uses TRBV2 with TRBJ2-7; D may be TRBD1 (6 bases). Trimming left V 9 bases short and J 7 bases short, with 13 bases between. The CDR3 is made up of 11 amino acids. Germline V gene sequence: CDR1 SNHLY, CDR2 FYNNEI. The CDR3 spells CASDQGGEQYF. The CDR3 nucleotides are TGTGCCAGTGACCAAGGGGGTGAGCAGTACTTC.

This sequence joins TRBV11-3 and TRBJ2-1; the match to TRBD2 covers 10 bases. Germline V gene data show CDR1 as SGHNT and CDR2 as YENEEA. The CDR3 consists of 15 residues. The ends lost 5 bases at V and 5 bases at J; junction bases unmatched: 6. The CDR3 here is CASSQSGRGDNEQFF. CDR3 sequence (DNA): TGTGCCAGCAGCCAAAGCGGGAGGGGGGACAATGAGCAGTTCTTC.

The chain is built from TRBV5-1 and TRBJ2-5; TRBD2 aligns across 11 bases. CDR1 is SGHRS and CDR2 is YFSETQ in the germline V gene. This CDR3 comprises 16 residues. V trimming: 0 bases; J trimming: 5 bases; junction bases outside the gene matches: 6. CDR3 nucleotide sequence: TGCGCCAGCAGCTTGGGCACTAGCGGGAGATGGGAGACCCAGTACTTC. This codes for CASSLGTSGRWETQYF.

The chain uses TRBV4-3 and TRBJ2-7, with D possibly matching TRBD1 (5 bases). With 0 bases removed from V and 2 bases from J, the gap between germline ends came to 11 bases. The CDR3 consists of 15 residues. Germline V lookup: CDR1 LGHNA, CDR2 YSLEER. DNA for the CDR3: TGCGCCAGCAGCCAAGATTCCCCAGGGACCTACGAGCAGTACTTC. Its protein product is CASSQDSPGTYEQYF.

CDR3 residues: CAISETGQGNIYGYTF. The CDR3 DNA follows: TGTGCCATCAGTGAGACGGGACAGGGGAACATCTATGGCTACACCTTC. This chain joins TRBV10-3 and TRBJ1-2, with 10 bases fitting TRBD1. With 2 bases clipped from V and 4 bases from J, the junction kept 7 bases outside the gene matches. Germline lookup yields CDR1 ENHRY and CDR2 SYGVKD. The length of the CDR3 is 16 residues.

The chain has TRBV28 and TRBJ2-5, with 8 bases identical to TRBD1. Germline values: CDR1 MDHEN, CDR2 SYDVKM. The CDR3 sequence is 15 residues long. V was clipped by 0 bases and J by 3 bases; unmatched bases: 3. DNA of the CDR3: TGTGCCAGCAGTTTATGGGGGACAGGCAAAGAGACCCAGTACTTC. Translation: CASSLWGTGKETQYF.